The present T cell receptor beta chain was sequenced within a study of blood T cell repertoires in COVID-19 (dated by TCRdb to about 2020). Broadly, across the study: Collaborator samples came from the United States, Italy and Spain and covered acute and convalescent phases of COVID-19. The material from the prospective study consisted of cDNA or gDNA derived from T cells, B-cell-depleted T cells, or PBMCs. The dataset comprised deeply sampled blood TCRbeta repertoires from subjects exposed to, actively infected with, or recovered from COVID-19. The repertoires were released in a freely available public database intended as a resource for research on the immune response to SARS-CoV-2. The samples were drawn from two sources: the first 160 participants of the ongoing ImmuneRACE study, and some 1,300 subjects contributed by 6 global collaborators. The sample metadata nearly always contained a de-identified subject ID, COVID-19 status, age in years and sex. Where available, HLA class I and class II types were obtained from metadata supplied by the sample provider rather than from assay-based typing.

With respect to this clone: Which antigen it targets is not known. No much larger clone is present one base from it, and per-base qualities are unavailable.

The immunoSEQ Assay, a bias-controlled multiplex PCR, was used to amplify TCRbeta CDR3 regions from genomic DNA. Per the authors' processing: Nucleated cell counts per sample were estimated from amplification of reference gene primers within the assay. To quantify the absolute abundance of each unique TCRbeta CDR3 rearrangement, sequence reads were collapsed and filtered. For each sample, productive Simpson clonality was calculated as the square root of Simpson's diversity index across productive rearrangements. Not all clones reach the TCRdb copy of this immuneACCESS table, which keeps in-frame sequences only. Checked studies attribute under half of the gap to unresolved V genes and leave the rest unexplained. V, J and clone size are taken as reported in that table, and D and trimming were inferred from the DNA itself. The sample table holds around 300,000 clones, of which under 90% were seen once. Around 1.7% of the sample is held by the ten biggest clonotypes.

Overall study outcomes, separate from this receptor: How much clinical and demographic metadata was included differed by source and by participant, and the metadata was provided uncurated.

Participants in the prospective study were enrolled through a virtual design, were aged roughly 18 to 90 years, and lived in roughly 24 United States geographic areas. In the prospective study, participants were assigned to cohorts based on the clinical history participants reported in a screening survey and a study questionnaire. Recovered participants in ImmuneRACE Cohort 3 were defined by two consecutive negative NP/OP PCR tests, clearance by a healthcare professional, or resolution of symptoms. In the prospective study, mobile phlebotomists collected whole blood, serum and a nasopharyngeal or oropharyngeal swab from each participant. Participants in the prospective study had the option to provide additional blood draws and questionnaires over an approximately 2-month period. Before DNA extraction, blood samples from the prospective study were shipped at room temperature or frozen. The specimen sequenced was PBMCs or T cells enriched from blood (not recorded which). The origin of this receptor is a woman aged 35 to 49 who had recovered from COVID-19.

The DNA reads TGTGCCAGTAGTAACAGGACAGCCTATGGCTACACCTTC. This sequence encodes CASSNRTAYGYTF. The rearranged chain carries TRBV19 and TRBJ1-2; a weak D assignment points to TRBD1 (6 bases agree). CDR3 length: 13 amino acids, cysteine to phenylalanine. Only the CDR3 region is kept as DNA, spanning 39 bases read in frame from base 1. Per the germline V gene (reference sequence), LNHDA is the CDR1 and SQIVND is the CDR2. Between the V and J ends, shortened by 4 bases and 4 bases respectively, the junction contains 10 bases.